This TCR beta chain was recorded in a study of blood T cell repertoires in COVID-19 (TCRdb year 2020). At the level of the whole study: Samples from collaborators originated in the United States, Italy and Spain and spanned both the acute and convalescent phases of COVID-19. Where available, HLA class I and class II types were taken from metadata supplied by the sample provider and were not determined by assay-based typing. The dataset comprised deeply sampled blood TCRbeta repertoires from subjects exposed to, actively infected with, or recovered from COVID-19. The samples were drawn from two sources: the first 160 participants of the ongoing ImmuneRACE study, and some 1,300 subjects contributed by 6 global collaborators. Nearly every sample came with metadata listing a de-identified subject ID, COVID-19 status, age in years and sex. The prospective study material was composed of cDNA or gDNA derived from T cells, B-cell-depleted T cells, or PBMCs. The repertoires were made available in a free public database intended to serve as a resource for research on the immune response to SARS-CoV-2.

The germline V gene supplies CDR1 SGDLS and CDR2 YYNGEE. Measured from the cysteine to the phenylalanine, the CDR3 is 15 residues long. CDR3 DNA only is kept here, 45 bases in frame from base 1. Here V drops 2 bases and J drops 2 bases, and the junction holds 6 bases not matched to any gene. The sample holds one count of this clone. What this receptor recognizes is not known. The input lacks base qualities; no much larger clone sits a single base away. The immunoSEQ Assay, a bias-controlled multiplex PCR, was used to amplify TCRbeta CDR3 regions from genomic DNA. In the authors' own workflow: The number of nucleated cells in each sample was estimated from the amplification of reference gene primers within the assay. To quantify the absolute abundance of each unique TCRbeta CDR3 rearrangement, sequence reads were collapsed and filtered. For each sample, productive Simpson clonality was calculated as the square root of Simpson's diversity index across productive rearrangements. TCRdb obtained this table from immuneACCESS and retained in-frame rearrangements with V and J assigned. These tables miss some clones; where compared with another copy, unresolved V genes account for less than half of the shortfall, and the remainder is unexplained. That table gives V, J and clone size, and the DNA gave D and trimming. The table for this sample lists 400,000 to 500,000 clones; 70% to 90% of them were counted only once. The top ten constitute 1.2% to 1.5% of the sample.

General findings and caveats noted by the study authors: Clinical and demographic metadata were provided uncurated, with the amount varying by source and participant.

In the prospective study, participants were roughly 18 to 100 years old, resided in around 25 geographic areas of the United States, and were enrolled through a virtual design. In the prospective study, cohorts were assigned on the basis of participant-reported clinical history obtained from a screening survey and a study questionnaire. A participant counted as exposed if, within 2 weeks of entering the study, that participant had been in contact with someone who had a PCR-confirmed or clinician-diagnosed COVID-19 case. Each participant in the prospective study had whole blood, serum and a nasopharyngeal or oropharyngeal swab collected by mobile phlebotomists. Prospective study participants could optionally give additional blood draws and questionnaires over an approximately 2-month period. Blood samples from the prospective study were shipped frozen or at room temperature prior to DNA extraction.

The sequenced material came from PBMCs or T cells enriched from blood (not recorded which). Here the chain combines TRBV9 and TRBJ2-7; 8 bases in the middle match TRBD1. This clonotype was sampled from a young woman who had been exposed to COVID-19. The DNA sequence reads TGTGCCAGCAGCGTCGGACAGGGTTTTGCCTACGAGCAGTACTTC. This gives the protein CASSVGQGFAYEQYF.